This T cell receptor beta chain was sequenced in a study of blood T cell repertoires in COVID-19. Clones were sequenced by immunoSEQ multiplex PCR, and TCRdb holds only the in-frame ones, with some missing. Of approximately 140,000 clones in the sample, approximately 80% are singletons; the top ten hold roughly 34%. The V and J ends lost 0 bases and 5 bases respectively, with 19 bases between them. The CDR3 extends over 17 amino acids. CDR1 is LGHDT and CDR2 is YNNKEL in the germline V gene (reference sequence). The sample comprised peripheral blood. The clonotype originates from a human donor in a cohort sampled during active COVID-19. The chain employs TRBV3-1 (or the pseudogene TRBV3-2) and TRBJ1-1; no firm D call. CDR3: CASSQDNPVLVITEAFF. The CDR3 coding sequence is TGTGCCAGCAGCCAAGATAACCCAGTTCTCGTTATTACTGAAGCTTTCTTT.